Below are 27 T cell receptor beta chains sequenced from a single sample in a study of PD-L1 blockade in urothelial cancer (TCRdb year 2017). The sample's time point, from its label and the paper: pretreatment peripheral blood. Library prep was done by the immunoSEQ multiplex PCR assay. Entries here come from immuneACCESS through TCRdb and include only in-frame sequences with V and J called. Some clones fail to appear in such tables; in the studies checked, an unresolved V gene covers under half of the shortfall, and the cause of the remainder is unknown. The table for this sample lists roughly 90,000 clones; roughly nine tenths of them were counted only once. 0.85% to 1% of the sample belongs to the ten largest clones. The sample here was PBMCs, taken around atezolizumab (anti-PD-L1) treatment. These receptors were collected from a woman of 80 years or more with urothelial cancer.

The chain links TRBV7-3 to TRBJ2-5; 8 bases match TRBD1. V dropped 5 bases and J dropped 7; count of bases not matched to a gene: 15. The CDR3 runs 16 residues. Per the germline V gene, CDR1 is SGHTA and CDR2 is FQGTGA. The CDR3 reads CASSPNPGQGGGTQYF. The DNA for the CDR3 is TGTGCCAGCAGCCCTAATCCCGGACAGGGTGGTGGGACCCAGTACTTC.

The chain carries TRBV28 and TRBJ1-2, with D perhaps matching TRBD1 (6 bases). With 5 bases removed from V and 1 base from J, the gap between germline ends came to 8 bases. Per germline, CDR1 MDHEN and CDR2 SYDVKM. This CDR3 has 13 amino acids. CDR3 region: CASSVDSNYGYTF. The CDR3 DNA reads TGTGCCAGCAGTGTGGACAGTAACTATGGCTACACCTTC.

This clone was counted a single time. The rearrangement uses TRBV2 and TRBJ2-3; D perhaps matches TRBD1 (5 bases). The V end lost 3 bases, the J end lost 2 bases, and 12 bases lay between the germline ends. The CDR3 totals 15 residues. Germline CDR1 SNHLY, CDR2 FYNNEI. The CDR3 DNA sequence: TGTGCCAGCAGTGATGGGCGGACAAACACAGATACGCAGTATTTT. It is translated as CASSDGRTNTDTQYF.

The chain carries TRBV27 and TRBJ1-5, with 7 nucleotides matching TRBD1. The CDR3 is 16 residues long. Germline assignment: CDR1 MNHEY and CDR2 SMNVEV (reference sequence). V dropped 8 bases and J dropped 4; count of bases not matched to a gene: 14. The CDR3 is CASHPGQGVGNQPQHF. The CDR3 DNA follows: TGTGCCAGCCACCCAGGCCAGGGGGTAGGGAATCAGCCCCAGCATTTT.

J is TRBJ2-2 and V is TRBV15; D is unclear. V was cut by 3 bases and J by 1 base, with 6 bases left in between. The germline V gene has CDR1 LNHNV and CDR2 YYDKDF (reference sequence). This CDR3 is 14 amino acids long. The CDR3 spells CATSRNMNTGELFF. CDR3 DNA: TGTGCCACCAGCAGGAACATGAACACCGGGGAGCTGTTTTTT.

This chain links TRBV30 with TRBJ2-5; 8 positions match TRBD1. The CDR3 runs to 14 residues. Germline CDR1 and CDR2: GTSNPN and SVGIG (reference sequence). Unmatched junction bases numbered 7, after V lost 2 bases and J lost 5 bases. The chain's CDR3 is CAWSRRTGFETQYF. The DNA for the CDR3 is TGTGCCTGGAGTCGCCGGACAGGGTTCGAGACCCAGTACTTC. Complete variable domain (other parts from reference TRBV30 and TRBJ2-5): SQTIHQWPATLVQPVGSPLSLECTVEGTSNPNLYWYRQAAGRGLQLLFYSVGIGQISSEVPQNLSASRPQDRQFILSSKKLLLSDSGFYLCAWSRRTGFETQYFGPGTRLLVL.

V is TRBV19 and J is TRBJ1-2, with D possibly TRBD1 on 6 matching bases. V lost 4 bases, J lost 4 bases, and 19 bases lay in between. The CDR3 extends over 16 amino acids. Germline CDR1 reads LNHDA; CDR2 reads SQIVND (reference sequence). The CDR3 nucleotides read TGTGCCAGTAGTAGACCAAGGACAGCAAACTCCTATGGCTACACCTTC. Encoded protein: CASSRPRTANSYGYTF.

V gene TRBV5-4 combines with J gene TRBJ2-1; 11 bases are shared with TRBD2. Per the germline V gene, CDR1 is SGHNT and CDR2 is YYREEE (reference sequence). V lost 1 base, J lost 7 bases, and 10 bases stayed unmatched. The CDR3 consists of 17 residues. CDR3 bases: TGTGCCAGCAGCTTGACATTCGGGACTAGCGGAAAAAATGAGCAGTTCTTC. Encoded protein: CASSLTFGTSGKNEQFF.

The chain links TRBV5-4 to TRBJ2-4; 12 positions match TRBD1. Germline V gives CDR1 SGHNT, CDR2 YYREEE (reference sequence). The CDR3 is 15 amino acids. V was pared by 3 bases and J by 8 bases, with 6 bases of the junction left unmatched. DNA of the CDR3: TGTGCCAGCAGCTGGGGACAGGGGGCAATGGACATTCAGTACTTC. Protein product: CASSWGQGAMDIQYF.

This rearrangement joins TRBV10-3 to TRBJ2-7; 9 positions match TRBD2. This CDR3 is 13 amino acids long. Germline CDR1 ENHRY, CDR2 SYGVKD. V shed 7 bases, J shed 3 bases, and the junction held 4 bases outside the gene matches. The CDR3 coding sequence is TGTGCCATCACTAGCGGGATTAACTACGAGCAGTACTTC. Its translation is CAITSGINYEQYF.

V gene TRBV15 combines with J gene TRBJ1-5; weak D call: TRBD1 (5 bases). V lost 5 bases and J 3 bases, leaving 14 bases between the germline ends. In germline, CDR1 is LNHNV, CDR2 YYDKDF (reference sequence). The CDR3 loop spans 15 amino acids. Written as DNA, the CDR3 is TGTGCCACCAGCCCACAGGATGTCGCCAATCAGCCCCAGCATTTT. Translation gives CATSPQDVANQPQHF. Full variable domain (rest looked up from reference TRBV15 and TRBJ1-5): DAMVIQNPRYQVTQFGKPVTLSCSQTLNHNVMYWYQQKSSQAPKLLFHYYDKDFNNEADTPDNFQSRRPNTSFCFLDIRSPGLGDTAMYLCATSPQDVANQPQHFGDGTRLSIL.

The chain combines TRBV7-9 with TRBJ2-1; no reliable D call. With 7 bases removed from V and 4 bases from J, the gap between germline ends came to 14 bases. The CDR3 is made up of 14 amino acids. Germline loops: CDR1 SEHNR, CDR2 FQNEAQ (reference sequence). The CDR3 is CASILAGPYNEQFF. The CDR3 nucleotides are TGTGCCAGCATCCTGGCAGGCCCATACAATGAGCAGTTCTTC.

This clone was counted between two and nine times. The chain uses TRBV20-1 and TRBJ2-7, with D tentatively TRBD1 (5 bases). The germline V gene encodes CDR1 DFQATT and CDR2 SNEGSKA (reference sequence). Trimming stripped 6 bases from V and 2 bases from J, with 8 bases between. The CDR3 has 11 residues. The CDR3 is CSAPDTYEQYF. Here the CDR3 DNA reads TGCAGTGCCCCGGACACCTACGAGCAGTACTTC.

The chain carries TRBV4-1 and TRBJ1-2; TRBD1 matches 9 bases. Germline-derived CDR1 and CDR2 are MGHRA and YSYEKL. The CDR3 totals 14 residues. V shed 1 base, J shed 7 bases, and the junction held 4 bases outside the gene matches. CDR3 protein: CASSQVGQGVGYTF. The DNA for the CDR3 is TGCGCCAGCAGCCAAGTGGGACAGGGAGTTGGCTACACCTTC.

J is TRBJ2-6 and V is TRBV5-1; 7 bases are a match to TRBD1. Germline-derived CDR1 and CDR2 are SGHRS and YFSETQ. V lost 0 bases, J lost 2 bases, and 5 bases stayed unmatched. There are 17 residues in the CDR3. The CDR3 reads CASSLGQGVTGANVLTF. CDR3 in DNA: TGCGCCAGCAGCTTGGGGCAGGGGGTGACTGGGGCCAACGTCCTGACTTTC.

The chain has TRBV10-3 and TRBJ2-2; D ambiguous. Trimming left V 4 bases short and J 0 bases short, with 6 bases between. Germline V gene lookup returns CDR1 ENHRY and CDR2 SYGVKD. CDR3 length: 14 amino acids. Here the CDR3 reads CAISAAANTGELFF. CDR3 DNA sequence: TGTGCCATCAGTGCCGCGGCGAACACCGGGGAGCTGTTTTTT.

The gene calls are TRBV5-1 and TRBJ2-7; possible D gene TRBD2, 5 bases. The CDR3 is 15 amino acids. Germline V gene data show CDR1 as SGHRS and CDR2 as YFSETQ. V was trimmed by 0 bases and J by 0 bases, leaving 10 bases between them. The CDR3 bases are TGCGCCAGCAGCTTGGAGGCTAGCCGCTCCTACGAGCAGTACTTC. Amino acid sequence: CASSLEASRSYEQYF.

The rearrangement joins TRBV19 to TRBJ1-2, with 8 nucleotides matching TRBD1. With 6 bases clipped from V and 7 bases from J, the junction kept 7 bases outside the gene matches. CDR1 LNHDA and CDR2 SQIVND come from the germline V gene (reference sequence). The CDR3 is made up of 13 amino acids. The CDR3 bases are TGTGCCAGTAGGGGAAGGACAGGGTCTGGCTACACCTTC. Amino acid sequence: CASRGRTGSGYTF.

This chain uses TRBV7-9 with TRBJ2-1, with TRBD2 matching over 11 bases. The CDR3 has 16 amino acids. The junction had 5 bases not matched to a gene; V was cut back by 2 bases and J by 5 bases. Germline-derived CDR1 and CDR2 are SEHNR and FQNEAQ (reference sequence). The CDR3 region is CASSLTSGSGNNEQFF. The DNA for the CDR3 is TGTGCCAGCAGCTTAACTAGCGGGAGCGGGAACAATGAGCAGTTCTTC.

The chain combines TRBV10-1 with TRBJ2-1; TRBD2 aligns across 10 bases. The CDR3 runs 15 residues. V was pared by 0 bases and J by 7 bases, with 3 bases of the junction left unmatched. From germline, CDR1 is WNHNN and CDR2 SYGVQD (reference sequence). As DNA, the CDR3 is TGCGCCAGCAGTGAGTCTCTAGCGGGAGTGAATGAGCAGTTCTTC. It specifies CASSESLAGVNEQFF.

The DNA for the CDR3 is TGCAGCGCCGACAGGGGAACGGACAATGAGCAGTTCTTC. This gives the protein CSADRGTDNEQFF. The chain joins TRBV29-1 to TRBJ2-1; TRBD1 matches 8 bases. Germline loops: CDR1 SQVTM, CDR2 ANQGSEA. The V segment lost 7 bases and the J segment 5 bases; nucleotides outside the gene matches: 7. This CDR3 is built from 13 residues.

The CDR3 coding sequence is TGTGCCAGCAGCGAAACCTTAAGCGGGAGCCAGTTCTTC. Its protein product is CASSETLSGSQFF. The V and J genes are TRBV9 and TRBJ2-1; TRBD2 matches 8 bases. Germline V gives CDR1 SGDLS, CDR2 YYNGEE. CDR3 size: 13 residues. V was pared by 3 bases and J by 13 bases, with 9 bases of the junction left unmatched.

The rearrangement links TRBV2 to TRBJ2-5; D gene ambiguous. V lost 4 bases to trimming and J lost 4 bases, with 7 bases between them. This CDR3 has 12 residues. CDR1 is SNHLY, CDR2 FYNNEI, per germline. The CDR3 coding sequence is TGTGCCAGCAGTGCGGAGAGAGAGACCCAGTACTTC. This encodes CASSAERETQYF.

The chain couples TRBV25-1 to TRBJ2-3; 12 bases fit TRBD2. Trimming took 7 bases from V and 4 from J; bases not matched to a gene: 15. The CDR3 sequence is 18 residues long. Germline-derived CDR1 and CDR2 are MGHDK and SYGVNS. The CDR3 region is CASTKRLAGEAGADTQYF. CDR3 DNA sequence: TGTGCCAGCACCAAAAGACTAGCGGGAGAGGCAGGGGCAGATACGCAGTATTTT.

The V call is TRBV5-1, the J call TRBJ2-1, with TRBD1 identical over 9 bases. Per germline, CDR1 SGHRS and CDR2 YFSETQ. The CDR3 is made up of 17 amino acids. The trim removed 4 bases at V and 2 bases at J, leaving 10 bases unmatched. The CDR3 nucleotides read TGCGCCAGCAGCCCTCCGGGACAGGGATCCCCCTACAATGAGCAGTTCTTC. This codes for CASSPPGQGSPYNEQFF. Full variable domain (outside the CDR3, taken from reference TRBV5-1 and TRBJ2-1): KAGVTQTPRYLIKTRGQQVTLSCSPISGHRSVSWYQQTPGQGLQFLFEYFSETQRNKGNFPGRFSGRQFSNSRSEMNVSTLELGDSALYLCASSPPGQGSPYNEQFFGPGTRLTVL.

The chain has TRBV18 and TRBJ2-2; TRBD1 matches at 10 bases. The CDR3 is 15 residues long. CDR1 is KGHSH and CDR2 is LQKENI in the germline V gene. The V gene end was trimmed by 6 bases and the J gene end by 0 bases; junction bases not matched to a gene: 1. CDR3 nucleotides: TGTGCCAGCTCCGGACAGGGGGCGAACACCGGGGAGCTGTTTTTT. The encoded protein is CASSGQGANTGELFF.

The V and J genes are TRBV5-1 and TRBJ2-5; maybe TRBD2 (6 bases). Germline V gene sequence: CDR1 SGHRS, CDR2 YFSETQ. Between the trimmed V and J ends, which lost 2 bases and 4 bases, there was a span of 12 bases. This CDR3 has 14 amino acids. CDR3 residues: CASSFGTAGETQYF. The CDR3 nucleotides are TGCGCCAGCAGCTTTGGGACTGCTGGAGAGACCCAGTACTTC.